Following are 31 T cell receptor beta chains from one sample sequenced in a study of T cells in narcolepsy. Only in-frame clones appear in the TCRdb table, and some are missing; sequencing was by immunoSEQ multiplex PCR. The repertoire consists of around 30,000 clones, with around 74% occurring once and the leading ten covering 6.6%. Sequenced: memory (CD45RA-) CD4+ T cells from blood. The receptor set was obtained from a human donor in good health.

This clone was found a few times. The rearrangement joins TRBV10-3 to TRBJ1-2, with a tentative D call TRBD1 (6 bases). The V end lost 5 bases, the J end lost 2 bases, and 12 bases lay between the germline ends. Per germline, CDR1 ENHRY and CDR2 SYGVKD. This CDR3 region has 14 residues. The CDR3 loop is CAISKPTGNYGYTF. In DNA, the CDR3 is TGTGCCATCAGTAAACCGACAGGCAACTATGGCTACACCTTC.

The genes are TRBV7-6 and TRBJ2-5; D is uncertain. Trimming shortened V by 2 bases and J by 4 bases, and 8 bases separated the two germline ends. Germline loops: CDR1 SGHVS, CDR2 FNYEAQ. CDR3 length: 13 amino acids. The chain's CDR3 is CASSLFGGETQYF. CDR3 nucleotides: TGTGCCAGCAGCTTATTCGGCGGAGAGACCCAGTACTTC.

This rearrangement joins TRBV5-1 to TRBJ2-3; 13 bases agree with TRBD2. J was trimmed by 0 bases and V by 4 bases; bases with no gene match: 2. The CDR3 covers 16 residues. Germline CDR1 is SGHRS and CDR2 is YFSETQ. CDR3 nucleotides: TGCGCCAGCAGCACGGGACTAGCGGGGAGCACAGATACGCAGTATTTT. It translates to CASSTGLAGSTDTQYF.

The chain joins TRBV29-1 to TRBJ1-6; 9 bases align to TRBD1. V shed 4 bases and J 6 bases; nucleotides not matched to a gene: 1. The CDR3 extends over 13 amino acids. Germline V gives CDR1 SQVTM, CDR2 ANQGSEA. The CDR3 loop is CSVGQGGNSPLHF. As DNA, the CDR3 is TGCAGCGTTGGACAGGGGGGTAATTCACCCCTCCACTTT.

The chain links TRBV4-1 to TRBJ2-3, with 11 bases aligning to TRBD2. Losses at the gene ends were 4 bases for V and 3 bases for J; bases not matched to a gene: 9. This CDR3 region has 17 residues. Germline assignment: CDR1 MGHRA and CDR2 YSYEKL. DNA of the CDR3: TGCGCCAGCAGCCGCCGACTAGCGGGGCTCAGAACAGATACGCAGTATTTT. This translates into CASSRRLAGLRTDTQYF.

This clone appeared once. This chain uses TRBV29-1 with TRBJ1-1; 7 bases agree with TRBD1. J gave up 3 bases and V 4 bases, and 5 bases lay outside the gene matches. Germline CDR1 and CDR2: SQVTM and ANQGSEA. The CDR3 totals 13 residues. The CDR3 loop is CSVGYRGDTEAFF. CDR3 nucleotide sequence: TGCAGCGTTGGGTACAGGGGTGACACTGAAGCTTTCTTT.

This clone was observed a handful of times. This chain connects TRBV15 to TRBJ1-3; 7 positions agree with TRBD1. J gave up 4 bases and V 0 bases, and 6 bases lay outside the gene matches. Germline V gene sequence: CDR1 LNHNV, CDR2 YYDKDF (reference sequence). This CDR3 is built from 16 residues. CDR3 region: CATSRDRQGTGNTIYF. As DNA, the CDR3 is TGTGCCACCAGCAGAGATCGACAGGGTACGGGAAACACCATATATTTT.

In DNA form, the CDR3 reads TGTGCCAGCAGGGGGGACTACTCCTACAATGAGCAGTTCTTC. Its translation is CASRGDYSYNEQFF. This chain links TRBV28 with TRBJ2-1; 7 bases are shared with TRBD2. V shed 6 bases, J shed 0 bases, and the junction held 2 bases outside the gene matches. The germline CDR1 and CDR2 sequences are MDHEN and SYDVKM. CDR3 length: 14 amino acids.

The chain has TRBV4-2 and TRBJ1-6, with D hard to call. The germline CDR1 and CDR2 sequences are LGHNA and YNFKEQ. The V end was cut by 1 base, the J end by 9 bases, with 7 bases between. The CDR3 has 13 residues. The CDR3 region is CASSQARVSPLHF. CDR3 DNA: TGTGCCAGCAGCCAAGCGAGGGTTTCACCCCTCCACTTT.

This clone has only a few counts. The chain links TRBV28 to TRBJ1-2; D is unresolved. Per the germline V gene, CDR1 is MDHEN and CDR2 is SYDVKM. CDR3 size: 12 residues. Trimming removed 2 bases at V and 4 bases at J, with 5 bases between. CDR3 sequence: CASSLRLYGYTF. The CDR3 DNA is TGTGCCAGCAGTTTAAGGCTCTATGGCTACACCTTC.

This clone was detected once. The chain joins TRBV7-3 to TRBJ2-1; 9 bases are shared with TRBD2. The CDR3 totals 17 residues. CDR1 and CDR2 from the germline V gene are SGHTA and FQGTGA. The V and J ends lost 6 bases and 6 bases, in that order; junction bases with no gene match: 15. The CDR3 bases are TGTGCCAGCAGGCTCGGGACTAGCTCTCCCGATTGCAATGAGCAGTTCTTC. This sequence encodes CASRLGTSSPDCNEQFF.

The table lists this clone with a count of one. The V gene is TRBV20-1, the J gene TRBJ1-2; D call uncertain. The CDR3 has 10 residues. Deletions cut 5 bases from V and 4 bases from J, with 5 bases between. Germline V lookup: CDR1 DFQATT, CDR2 SNEGSKA (reference sequence). The CDR3 loop is CSAHFYGYTF. The CDR3 nucleotides are TGCAGTGCTCATTTCTATGGCTACACCTTC.

This clone has only a few counts. The rearrangement joins TRBV19 to TRBJ1-6; 7 nucleotides agree with TRBD1. Per germline, CDR1 LNHDA and CDR2 SQIVND (reference sequence). The CDR3 consists of 14 residues. J gave up 7 bases and V 10 bases, and 10 bases lay outside the gene matches. The CDR3 sequence is CATKDRVGNSPLHF. CDR3 nucleotides: TGTGCCACCAAAGACAGGGTAGGGAATTCACCCCTCCACTTT.

The genes are TRBV7-6 and TRBJ1-3; D might be TRBD1 (5 bases). Per the germline V gene, CDR1 is SGHVS and CDR2 is FNYEAQ. CDR3 length: 14 amino acids. V lost 4 bases to trimming and J lost 2 bases, with 9 bases between them. The CDR3 region has the DNA TGTGCCAGCAGCTACCAGGGAGCTGGAAACACCATATATTTT. Translating gives CASSYQGAGNTIYF.

V gene TRBV5-4 combines with J gene TRBJ2-1, with 11 bases matching TRBD2. This CDR3 contains 16 residues. The germline V gene has CDR1 SGHNT and CDR2 YYREEE (reference sequence). Losses at the gene ends were 5 bases for V and 1 base for J; bases not matched to a gene: 5. The CDR3 coding sequence is TGTGCCAGCAGTCGTAGCGGGGGGGTTTCCTACAATGAGCAGTTCTTC. The encoded protein is CASSRSGGVSYNEQFF.

The chain carries TRBV5-1 and TRBJ1-2; 8 bases fit TRBD1. CDR1 and CDR2 (germline): SGHRS, YFSETQ. CDR3 length: 13 amino acids. V lost 4 bases and J lost 6; bases outside the gene matches: 5. The CDR3 loop is CASSPTRGHGYTF. DNA of the CDR3: TGCGCCAGCAGCCCAACCAGGGGGCATGGCTACACCTTC.

This clone was detected once. One end of the junction does not line up with germline, which may come from a read error. V gene TRBV28 combines with J gene TRBJ2-1; either TRBD1 or TRBD2 may supply D (5 bases each). CDR1 and CDR2 from the germline V gene are MDHEN and SYDVKM. CDR3 length equals 16 residues. DNA of the CDR3: TGTGCCAGCAGTTCCCCCCAAGCCGGGGCGATGAAGGTGCAGCTCTTC. Its protein product is CASSSPQAGAMKVQLF.

The DNA for the CDR3 is TGTGCCAGCTCACCCGGGGCCGTATGGAGCTACACCTTC. It is translated as CASSPGAVWSYTF. The J gene is TRBJ1-2, the V gene TRBV18; maybe TRBD1 (5 bases). The CDR3 length is 13 residues. V lost 3 bases and J lost 9, with 14 bases in between. CDR1 and CDR2 from the germline V gene are KGHSH and LQKENI.

The chain joins TRBV7-6 to TRBJ2-7, with 8 nucleotides matching TRBD1. Germline trimming cut 4 bases from V and 3 bases from J; bases unmatched to any gene: 5. The CDR3 totals 14 residues. CDR1 is SGHVS and CDR2 is FNYEAQ in the germline V gene. The DNA for the CDR3 is TGTGCCAGCAGCTCACGAGGGACAGGCTACGAGCAGTACTTC. Protein sequence: CASSSRGTGYEQYF.

This chain links TRBV7-2 with TRBJ1-5; the D gene is possibly TRBD1 (6 bases). The length of the CDR3 is 13 residues. V lost 4 bases and J lost 7, with 11 bases in between. Germline V gene lookup returns CDR1 SGHTA and CDR2 FQGNSA. CDR3 nucleotides: TGTGCCAGCAGCTCATCCAGGGGCCAGCCCCAGCATTTT. Its translation is CASSSSRGQPQHF. Full variable domain (rest looked up from reference TRBV7-2 and TRBJ1-5): GAGVSQSPSNKVTEKGKDVELRCDPISGHTALYWYRQSLGQGLEFLIYFQGNSAPDKSGLPSDRFSAERTGGSVSTLTIQRTQQEDSAVYLCASSSSRGQPQHFGDGTRLSIL.

The rearrangement uses TRBV7-9 and TRBJ2-1, with 13 bases identical to TRBD2. Germline lookup yields CDR1 SEHNR and CDR2 FQNEAQ (reference sequence). The trim removed 0 bases at V and 5 bases at J, leaving 10 bases unmatched. The length of the CDR3 is 19 residues. This chain's CDR3 is CASSLALTSGGARDNEQFF. CDR3 nucleotide sequence: TGTGCCAGCAGCTTAGCGCTAACTAGCGGGGGGGCCAGGGACAATGAGCAGTTCTTC.

V gene TRBV6-6 combines with J gene TRBJ1-5, with 7 bases matching TRBD1. CDR1 and CDR2 from the germline V gene are MNHNY and SVGAGI (reference sequence). The CDR3 runs to 14 residues. V trimming: 5 bases; J trimming: 3 bases; junction bases outside the gene matches: 4. CDR3 sequence: CASSPGGNNQPQHF. The CDR3 DNA is TGTGCCAGCAGTCCAGGGGGGAACAATCAGCCCCAGCATTTT.

The chain links TRBV6-5 to TRBJ2-5, with TRBD1 matching over 9 bases. V lost 4 bases to trimming and J lost 6 bases; unmatched junction nucleotides: 3. The CDR3 contains 13 residues. Germline-derived CDR1 and CDR2 are MNHEY and SVGAGI. The CDR3 loop reads CASSWDRVQTQYF. CDR3 coding DNA: TGTGCCAGCAGTTGGGACAGGGTACAGACCCAGTACTTC.

The chain has TRBV6-5 and TRBJ1-2, with 7 bases that match TRBD1. CDR1 and CDR2 (germline): MNHEY, SVGAGI. CDR3 length: 15 amino acids. V lost 2 bases to trimming and J lost 4 bases; unmatched junction nucleotides: 7. The DNA of the CDR3 is TGTGCCAGCAGTTACGAGACAGGGATCTCCTATGGCTACACCTTC. Protein product: CASSYETGISYGYTF.

This rearrangement joins TRBV11-2 to TRBJ2-1; D call uncertain. The germline V gene has CDR1 SGHAT and CDR2 FQNNGV. Trimming stripped 3 bases from V and 6 bases from J, with 6 bases between. The CDR3 has 12 amino acids. In DNA, the CDR3 is TGTGCCAGCAGCTTCACTGGCAATGAGCAGTTCTTC. As protein: CASSFTGNEQFF.

The V gene is TRBV9, the J gene TRBJ2-5; TRBD1 aligns across 9 bases. The CDR3 length is 17 residues. Germline lookup yields CDR1 SGDLS and CDR2 YYNGEE. V trimming: 0 bases; J trimming: 2 bases; junction bases outside the gene matches: 8. This CDR3 reads CASSVASLDRGQETQYF. CDR3 coding DNA: TGTGCCAGCAGCGTAGCTTCCCTCGACAGGGGGCAAGAGACCCAGTACTTC.

This sequence joins TRBV5-1 and TRBJ2-2; D uncertain. Trimming shortened V by 0 bases and J by 4 bases, and 4 bases separated the two germline ends. Germline V gene sequence: CDR1 SGHRS, CDR2 YFSETQ. The CDR3 totals 13 residues. The CDR3 sequence: CASSLEATGELFF. The CDR3 nucleotides are TGCGCCAGCAGCTTGGAGGCCACCGGGGAGCTGTTTTTT.

This clone was detected only once. This sequence joins TRBV19 and TRBJ2-7; D may correspond to TRBD1 or TRBD2 (6 bases each). Deletions cut 5 bases from V and 0 bases from J, with 11 bases between. This CDR3 region has 14 residues. The germline CDR1 and CDR2 sequences are LNHDA and SQIVND (reference sequence). DNA of the CDR3: TGTGCCAGTAGTGTGAAGGGGGGCTCCTACGAGCAGTACTTC. Amino acids: CASSVKGGSYEQYF.

The chain has TRBV5-1 and TRBJ1-1, with D unclear. V lost 2 bases and J lost 1, with 6 bases in between. The CDR3 contains 13 residues. Germline CDR1 is SGHRS and CDR2 is YFSETQ. The CDR3 is CASSFGGNTEAFF. The DNA for the CDR3 is TGCGCCAGCAGCTTCGGCGGGAACACTGAAGCTTTCTTT.

This sequence joins TRBV19 and TRBJ2-1, with 12 bases matching TRBD1. The CDR3 contains 14 residues. J was trimmed by 9 bases and V by 6 bases; bases with no gene match: 6. Germline V gene sequence: CDR1 LNHDA, CDR2 SQIVND (reference sequence). The CDR3 spells CASRKGQGAIEQFF. DNA for the CDR3: TGTGCCAGTAGGAAGGGACAGGGGGCAATTGAGCAGTTCTTC.

This chain uses TRBV19 with TRBJ1-5, with D perhaps matching TRBD1 (5 bases). Deletions cut 7 bases from V and 3 bases from J, with 13 bases between. This CDR3 is 14 amino acids long. CDR1 and CDR2 (germline): LNHDA, SQIVND (reference sequence). The CDR3 protein is CASNGGDLNQPQHF. CDR3 sequence (DNA): TGTGCCAGTAACGGCGGGGACCTCAATCAGCCCCAGCATTTT.